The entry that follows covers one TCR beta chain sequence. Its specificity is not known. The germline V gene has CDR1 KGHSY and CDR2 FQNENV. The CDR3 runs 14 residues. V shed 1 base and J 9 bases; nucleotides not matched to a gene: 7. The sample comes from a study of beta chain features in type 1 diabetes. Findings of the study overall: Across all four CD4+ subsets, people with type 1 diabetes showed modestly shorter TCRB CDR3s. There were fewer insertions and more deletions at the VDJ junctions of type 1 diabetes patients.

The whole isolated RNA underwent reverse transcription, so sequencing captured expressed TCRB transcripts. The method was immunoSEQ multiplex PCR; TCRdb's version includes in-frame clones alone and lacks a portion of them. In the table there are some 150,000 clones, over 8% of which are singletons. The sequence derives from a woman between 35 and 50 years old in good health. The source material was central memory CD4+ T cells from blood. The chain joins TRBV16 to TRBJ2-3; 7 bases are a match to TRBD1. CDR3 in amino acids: CASSQLLIGGTQYF. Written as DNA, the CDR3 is TGTGCCAGCAGCCAATTACTTATAGGGGGCACGCAGTATTTT.